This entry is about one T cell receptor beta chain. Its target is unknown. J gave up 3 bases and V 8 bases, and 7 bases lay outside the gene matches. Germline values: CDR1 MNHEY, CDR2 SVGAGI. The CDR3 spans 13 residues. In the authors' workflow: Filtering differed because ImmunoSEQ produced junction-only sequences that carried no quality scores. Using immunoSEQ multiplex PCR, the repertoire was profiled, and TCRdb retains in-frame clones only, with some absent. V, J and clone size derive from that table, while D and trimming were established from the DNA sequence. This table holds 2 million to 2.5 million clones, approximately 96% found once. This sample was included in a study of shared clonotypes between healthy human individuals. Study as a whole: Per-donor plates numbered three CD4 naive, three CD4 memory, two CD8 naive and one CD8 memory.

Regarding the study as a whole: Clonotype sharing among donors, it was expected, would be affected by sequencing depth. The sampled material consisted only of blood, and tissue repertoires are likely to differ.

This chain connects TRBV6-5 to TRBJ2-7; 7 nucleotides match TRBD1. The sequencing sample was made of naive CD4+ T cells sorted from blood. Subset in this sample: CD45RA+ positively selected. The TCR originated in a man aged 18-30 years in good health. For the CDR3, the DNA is TGTGCCAGCGGAAAGGGACAGTTCTACGAGCAGTACTTC. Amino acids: CASGKGQFYEQYF.